This T cell receptor beta chain was sequenced during a study of naive and memory T cell subsets. Germline V CDR1 and CDR2: LGHNA, YNFKEQ. The V gene lost 1 base and the J gene lost 3 bases, with 9 bases spanning the gap. The CDR3 length is 14 residues. The beta constant-region primer was an equimolar mix of two oligonucleotides covering TRBC1 and TRBC2. The ligated cDNA underwent four PCR rounds using SP2 and nested alpha and beta constant-region primers. TCRdb itself ran the UMI-ligation and nested PCR reads through MiXCR, one entry per CDR3 protein. The sample shows approximately 100,000 distinct CDR3 sequences, approximately 14% of them seen only once. Study outcomes and limitations: Diversity fell and Gini index rose from naive through CM, EM, EMRA. Especially in CD8 cells, naive repertoires contained a few larger clonotypes, possibly CD45RA-re-expressing memory cells.

A few counts support this clonotype. Its cognate antigen is unknown. The rearrangement links TRBV4-2 to TRBJ1-1; D unclear. This clonotype was obtained from a human donor in good health. Sequences were obtained from naive CD8+ T cells from blood. The CDR3 DNA follows: TGTGCCAGCAGCCAAGCTGGGGATGACACTGAAGCTTTCTTT. Amino acid sequence: CASSQAGDDTEAFF.